This T cell receptor beta chain was sequenced during a study of metastatic and nonmetastatic thyroid tumors. Using MiXCR, TCRdb re-called clones from the PCR reads. The sample has about 14,000 clones, about a quarter seen once. All patients reached thyroid surgery having received no treatment beforehand. The V end was cut by 6 bases, the J end by 9 bases, with 8 bases between. The CDR3 runs 11 residues. Germline V gives CDR1 KGHDR, CDR2 SFDVKD. This clone turned up a few times. This clonotype was sampled from a female donor with papillary thyroid cancer or a benign thyroid nodule (not recorded which). Some clones in this sample may be carry-over from other donors' samples. The specimen was blood. This chain uses TRBV24-1 with TRBJ2-1; no firm D call. The CDR3 here is CATSRTGEQFF. In DNA, the CDR3 is TGTGCCACCAGTCGTACCGGTGAGCAGTTCTTC.